The present T cell receptor (beta chain) was sequenced within a study of cytomegalovirus exposure and HLA in healthy donors. J was trimmed by 5 bases and V by 0 bases; bases with no gene match: 5. The V gene's germline CDR1 is SGDLS and CDR2 YYNGEE. This CDR3 has 15 residues. The PCR had 60 Vbeta and 13 Jbeta primers. Measured with immunoSEQ multiplex PCR; TCRdb has only the in-frame clones, and not every one. The sample consists of under 200,000 clones, nearly 80% of them appearing once. The sequenced sample was PBMCs. The receptor was isolated from a young man in good health and CMV-seropositive. The V gene is TRBV9, the J gene TRBJ2-5; 9 nucleotides match TRBD2. In DNA form, the CDR3 reads TGTGCCAGCAGCGTAGGTAGCGGGAGTGGCGAGACCCAGTACTTC. Translation: CASSVGSGSGETQYF.